This is a list of T cell receptor beta chains from one sample in a study of CD8 T cell repertoires and HIV-1 epitope variants. Using immunoSEQ multiplex PCR, the repertoire was profiled, and TCRdb retains in-frame clones only, with some absent. Altogether thousands of clones are present, about 70% being singletons, with the ten largest covering roughly two fifths. Their recognized antigens are unknown. Sample: cultured CD8+ T cells derived from PBMCs. Receptors were obtained from a male donor with HIV. CDR3s include the opening cysteine and the closing phenylalanine or tryptophan. A D gene is named only where the DNA matches it firmly. Clone size is not always given. Where it is, it says once, few, many or a class for expanded clones.

>14|.|TRBV6-5|.|TRBJ2-5
CASSYASDLKTQYF
TGTGCCAGCAGTTACGCTAGCGACCTGAAGACCCAGTACTTC
>16|.|TRBV7-8|.|TRBJ1-1
CASSLVGGQSNTEAFF
TGTGCCAGCAGCCTCGTGGGGGGTCAGAGTAACACTGAAGCTTTCTTT
>16|once|TRBV28|.|TRBJ1-5
CASSLTGGNSNQPQHF
TGTGCCAGCAGTCTGACAGGAGGAAATAGCAATCAGCCCCAGCATTTT
>16|.|TRBV6-1|TRBD1|TRBJ2-1
CASSEARADRDNEQFF
TGTGCCAGCAGTGAAGCGAGAGCGGACAGGGACAATGAGCAGTTCTTC
>13|.|TRBV6-5|TRBD1|TRBJ2-7
CASTRTGTGEQYF
TGTGCCAGCACCAGGACAGGGACCGGCGAGCAGTACTTC
>16|once|TRBV5-1|TRBD2|TRBJ2-2
CASSLIAGGSTGELFF
TGCGCCAGCAGCTTAATAGCGGGAGGGTCCACCGGGGAGCTGTTTTTT
>14|.|TRBV4-3|.|TRBJ1-2
CASSQDQVNYGYTF
TGCGCCAGCAGCCAAGATCAGGTTAACTATGGCTACACCTTC
>17|few|TRBV4-2|.|TRBJ1-3
CASSQDTGMFSGNTIYF
TGTGCCAGCAGCCAAGATACAGGGATGTTCTCTGGAAACACCATATATTTT
>11|.|TRBV6-5|TRBD2|TRBJ2-1
CASSYMREEFF
TGTGCCAGCAGTTACATGCGGGAGGAGTTCTTC
>14|.|TRBV5-4|TRBD1|TRBJ1-2
CASSLGGTGGTYTF
TGTGCCAGCAGCTTGGGCGGGACAGGGGGAACCTACACCTTC
>12|large|TRBV4-2|.|TRBJ1-1
CASSQVNTEAFF
TGTGCCAGCAGCCAAGTGAACACTGAAGCTTTCTTT
>18|.|TRBV9|TRBD1|TRBJ1-2
CASSVDPSDRADGYGYTF
TGTGCCAGCAGCGTAGACCCCAGCGACAGGGCAGATGGCTATGGCTACACCTTC
>19|.|TRBV27|TRBD2|TRBJ2-2
CASSFVTSGARAPTGELFF
TGTGCCAGCAGTTTTGTGACTAGCGGAGCAAGGGCCCCGACCGGGGAGCTGTTTTTT
>16|.|TRBV5-4|.|TRBJ1-5
CASSLGGESSNQPQHF
TGTGCCAGCAGCTTGGGAGGGGAGTCAAGCAATCAGCCCCAGCATTTT
>15|.|TRBV5-1|TRBD1|TRBJ2-1
CASSLTGGEYNEQFF
TGCGCCAGCAGCTTAACAGGGGGCGAGTACAATGAGCAGTTCTTC
>17|.|TRBV10-3|TRBD2|TRBJ2-1
CAISESGLASSYNEQFF
TGTGCCATCAGTGAGTCAGGACTAGCGAGCTCCTACAATGAGCAGTTCTTC
>13|few|TRBV10-3|.|TRBJ2-7
CAIAAGGSYEQYF
TGTGCCATCGCTGCTGGGGGTTCCTACGAGCAGTACTTC
>14|few|TRBV15|TRBD1|TRBJ2-7
CATSRVRGPYEQYF
TGTGCCACCAGCAGAGTTAGGGGGCCCTACGAGCAGTACTTC
>13|.|TRBV2|.|TRBJ2-5
CAGAWAFQETQYF
TGTGCCGGGGCGTGGGCGTTTCAAGAGACCCAGTACTTC
>13|few|TRBV7-8|.|TRBJ1-1
CASSLSENTEAFF
TGTGCCAGCAGCTTATCCGAGAACACTGAAGCTTTCTTT
>19|.|TRBV7-8|.|TRBJ1-5
CASSPGTAGSWVGNQPQHF
TGTGCCAGCAGCCCCGGGACGGCAGGCTCCTGGGTGGGCAATCAGCCCCAGCATTTT
>15|.|TRBV5-4|TRBD1|TRBJ2-7
CASTSDRENSYEQYF
TGTGCCAGCACCTCGGACAGGGAAAATTCCTACGAGCAGTACTTC